This TCR beta chain was recorded in a study of blood T cell repertoires in COVID-19. The overall study: Researchers got acute and convalescent COVID-19 samples from the United States, Italy and Spain. PBMCs, B-cell-depleted T cells, or T cells provided the cDNA or gDNA that made up the material.

V lost 7 bases to trimming and J lost 6 bases; unmatched junction nucleotides: 7. CDR1 and CDR2 from the germline V gene are ENHRY and SYGVKD. The CDR3 has 14 residues. In the source study's methods: The assay estimated nucleated cells by amplifying reference gene primers. Clones were read by immunoSEQ multiplex PCR, and TCRdb kept only the in-frame ones, dropping some. V, J and clone size reflect that table, while D and trimming were determined from the DNA. The sample has about 95,000 clones; roughly 80% are singletons. The clonotype was recovered from a human donor in a cohort sampled during active COVID-19. Sequenced input: peripheral blood. V gene TRBV10-3 combines with J gene TRBJ2-3; 10 positions match TRBD1. The CDR3 loop reads CAITQGQGSDTQYF. The CDR3 DNA sequence: TGTGCCATCACGCAGGGACAGGGGTCGGATACGCAGTATTTT.